These 25 T cell receptor beta chains came from one sample sequenced in a study of cytomegalovirus exposure and HLA in healthy donors. Researchers ran the PCR with 60 Vbeta and 13 Jbeta primers. Some clones are missing from TCRdb's copy, which holds only in-frame ones; the method was immunoSEQ multiplex PCR. The repertoire holds around 110,000 clones, with around 62% as singletons. The source material was PBMCs. These receptors were collected from a woman aged 40-49 years in good health and CMV-seropositive.

This chain connects TRBV6-5 to TRBJ2-5; a possible D gene is TRBD2 (6 bases). CDR1 is MNHEY and CDR2 is SVGAGI in the germline V gene. The CDR3 sequence is 14 residues long. V was trimmed by 8 bases and J by 5 bases, leaving 18 bases between them. The CDR3 protein is CASGRLEVLETQYF. CDR3 sequence (DNA): TGTGCCAGCGGAAGACTAGAGGTCTTGGAGACCCAGTACTTC.

The chain couples TRBV14 to TRBJ2-7; TRBD1 matches 11 bases. There are 15 residues in the CDR3. V was pared by 5 bases and J by 6 bases, with 9 bases of the junction left unmatched. CDR1 SGHDN and CDR2 FVKESK come from the germline V gene. The CDR3: CASSVGWTGGSEQYF. The CDR3 coding sequence is TGTGCCAGCAGCGTTGGTTGGACAGGGGGCAGCGAGCAGTACTTC.

The genes are TRBV4-1 and TRBJ2-7; 7 bases agree with TRBD1. Trimming took 1 base from V and 6 from J; bases not matched to a gene: 6. The CDR3 is made up of 14 amino acids. CDR1 is MGHRA, CDR2 YSYEKL, per germline. The CDR3 region has the DNA TGCGCCAGCAGCCAAGTTCAGGACAGGAGCGAGCAGTACTTC. Translation gives CASSQVQDRSEQYF.

V gene TRBV29-1 combines with J gene TRBJ1-4; 8 bases fit TRBD1. Germline assignment: CDR1 SQVTM and CDR2 ANQGSEA. The CDR3 runs to 13 residues. J lost 4 bases, V lost 4 bases, and 2 bases had no gene match. The CDR3 coding sequence is TGCAGCGTTGGGGACAGGCTTAATGAAAAACTGTTTTTT. Protein product: CSVGDRLNEKLFF.

The chain carries TRBV19 and TRBJ2-2; 7 nucleotides line up with TRBD1. The germline V gene encodes CDR1 LNHDA and CDR2 SQIVND (reference sequence). The CDR3 consists of 16 residues. Trimming cost V 2 bases and J 5 bases; bases outside gene matches: 8. The CDR3 region has the DNA TGTGCCAGTAGTATAAACCGACAGGGCCGGACCGGGGAGCTGTTTTTT. Translated: CASSINRQGRTGELFF.

V usage is TRBV14 and J usage is TRBJ2-1, with 8 bases that match TRBD2. V dropped 0 bases and J dropped 1; count of bases not matched to a gene: 5. This CDR3 spans 17 amino acids. Per the germline V gene, CDR1 is SGHDN and CDR2 is FVKESK. CDR3 DNA: TGTGCCAGCAGCCAAGATTGGGGGACTAGTTCCTACAATGAGCAGTTCTTC. This gives the protein CASSQDWGTSSYNEQFF.

The genes are TRBV15 and TRBJ2-1, with a tentative D call TRBD2 (6 bases). The CDR3 is 16 residues long. Deletions cut 5 bases from V and 2 bases from J, with 16 bases between. CDR1 and CDR2 from the germline V gene are LNHNV and YYDKDF (reference sequence). The CDR3 bases are TGTGCCACCAGCGCCCCCGGCGGGACCGCCTACAATGAGCAGTTCTTC. Translated: CATSAPGGTAYNEQFF.

The chain combines TRBV27 with TRBJ2-2, with D possibly being TRBD2 (6 bases). The CDR3 is 14 amino acids. In germline, CDR1 is MNHEY, CDR2 SMNVEV (reference sequence). Trimming removed 6 bases from V and 3 bases from J, with 11 bases in between. CDR3 amino acids: CASSPTRDTGELFF. CDR3 DNA sequence: TGTGCCAGCAGCCCGACTAGAGACACCGGGGAGCTGTTTTTT.

V usage is TRBV7-6 and J usage is TRBJ1-3; 9 positions match TRBD1. V lost 5 bases and J lost 2; bases outside the gene matches: 10. The CDR3 has 17 residues. Germline assignment: CDR1 SGHVS and CDR2 FNYEAQ. DNA for the CDR3: TGTGCCAGCAGCCCCCAGCAGACAGGGGGGACTGGAAACACCATATATTTT. This translates into CASSPQQTGGTGNTIYF.

This clone was observed a few times. The chain employs TRBV4-1 and TRBJ2-7, with TRBD2 matching over 9 bases. The V segment lost 0 bases and the J segment 6 bases; nucleotides outside the gene matches: 6. The CDR3 is made up of 15 amino acids. The germline V gene encodes CDR1 MGHRA and CDR2 YSYEKL. CDR3 protein: CASSQDVAGVGEQYF. The DNA of the CDR3 is TGCGCCAGCAGCCAAGATGTAGCGGGAGTTGGCGAGCAGTACTTC.

V is TRBV7-9 and J is TRBJ2-3, with TRBD2 matching 12 bases. CDR3 length: 16 amino acids. Trimming took 5 bases from V and 0 from J; bases not matched to a gene: 3. Germline CDR1 SEHNR, CDR2 FQNEAQ (reference sequence). This CDR3 reads CASSPGLAGSTDTQYF. In DNA form, the CDR3 reads TGTGCCAGCAGCCCCGGACTAGCGGGAAGCACAGATACGCAGTATTTT. The entire variable domain, with the rest obtained from reference TRBV7-9 and TRBJ2-3, is as follows: DTGVSQNPRHKITKRGQNVTFRCDPISEHNRLYWYRQTLGQGPEFLTYFQNEAQLEKSRLLSDRFSAERPKGSFSTLEIQRTEQGDSAMYLCASSPGLAGSTDTQYFGPGTRLTVL.

The genes are TRBV4-1 and TRBJ1-2; a weak D match, TRBD1 (5 bases). The CDR3 is 15 residues long. V was clipped by 3 bases and J by 4 bases, with 15 bases between them. The germline V gene has CDR1 MGHRA and CDR2 YSYEKL. The DNA of the CDR3 is TGCGCCAGCAGCCAGGGGAGGGTGGGGGGCTATGGCTACACCTTC. It specifies CASSQGRVGGYGYTF.

Here the CDR3 reads CASTRRENYSNQPQHF. In nucleotides, the CDR3 is TGTGCCAGCACCCGACGGGAGAATTATAGCAATCAGCCCCAGCATTTT. The J gene is TRBJ1-5, the V gene TRBV21-1. TRBV21-1 is termed a pseudogene. CDR3 size: 16 residues.

The chain carries TRBV5-1 and TRBJ2-7, with a possible D match to TRBD2 (6 bases). The CDR3 is 12 amino acids. V was clipped by 6 bases and J by 3 bases, with 10 bases between them. Germline lookup yields CDR1 SGHRS and CDR2 YFSETQ. CDR3 protein: CASTGVGYEQYF. The CDR3, as DNA: TGCGCCAGCACGGGAGTGGGCTACGAGCAGTACTTC.

This clone appeared once. The chain joins TRBV7-2 to TRBJ2-2, with 13 positions matching TRBD2. Germline CDR1 and CDR2: SGHTA and FQGNSA. The CDR3 has 18 amino acids. The V gene end was trimmed by 2 bases and the J gene end by 7 bases; junction bases not matched to a gene: 10. The CDR3 nucleotides read TGTGCCAGCAGCTTACCCATGGGACTAGCGGGAAAAATCGGGGAGCTGTTTTTT. Its translation: CASSLPMGLAGKIGELFF.

This chain joins TRBV30 and TRBJ1-3, with a tentative D call TRBD1 (6 bases). The assigned J gene may be wrong: the sequence end matches TRBJ2-2 better. Germline V gene sequence: CDR1 GTSNPN, CDR2 SVGIG (reference sequence). This CDR3 spans 13 amino acids. CDR3 loop: CAWRAGAFGELFF. Written as DNA, the CDR3 is TGTGCCTGGAGGGCAGGGGCCTTCGGGGAGCTGTTTTTT.

This chain uses TRBV4-2 with TRBJ1-1, with D tentatively TRBD1 (6 bases). V dropped 4 bases and J dropped 6 bases, with 12 bases sitting between them. The CDR3 extends over 13 amino acids. Germline CDR1 is LGHNA and CDR2 is YNFKEQ. In DNA form, the CDR3 reads TGTGCCAGCAGCCGACGGGGGGCATCTGAAGCTTTCTTT. This encodes CASSRRGASEAFF.

The genes are TRBV27 and TRBJ2-6, with D maybe TRBD2 (6 bases). The germline V gene encodes CDR1 MNHEY and CDR2 SMNVEV (reference sequence). The CDR3 covers 17 residues. Between the trimmed V and J ends, which lost 5 bases and 0 bases, there was a span of 14 bases. The CDR3 DNA sequence: TGTGCCAGCAGTACTCGGGGGTCTGGCTCTGGGGCCAACGTCCTGACTTTC. Amino acid sequence: CASSTRGSGSGANVLTF.

The rearrangement links TRBV7-8 to TRBJ2-1, with 8 bases identical to TRBD2. Trimming cost V 4 bases and J 8 bases; bases outside gene matches: 13. There are 16 residues in the CDR3. Germline V CDR1 and CDR2: SGHVS, FQNEAQ. CDR3 residues: CASSSPGLVRYYEQFF. The CDR3 DNA is TGTGCCAGCAGCTCTCCGGGACTAGTGAGATATTATGAGCAGTTCTTC.

The V and J genes are TRBV28 and TRBJ1-1, with TRBD1 as a possible D gene (5 bases). Trimming cost V 8 bases and J 3 bases, with 13 bases left between them. CDR1 and CDR2 from the germline V gene are MDHEN and SYDVKM. This CDR3 has 13 amino acids. CDR3 residues: CASRGERDTEAFF. The CDR3 DNA sequence: TGTGCCAGCCGGGGGGAGCGGGACACTGAAGCTTTCTTT.

The rearrangement uses TRBV28 and TRBJ2-1; D is perhaps TRBD2 (5 bases). CDR1 and CDR2 (germline): MDHEN, SYDVKM. CDR3 length equals 12 residues. Trimming pared 3 bases from V and 12 bases from J, leaving 12 bases between. CDR3 region: CASSLVSGRQFF. In nucleotides, the CDR3 is TGTGCCAGCAGTTTGGTTTCTGGGAGGCAGTTCTTC.

The chain joins TRBV11-2 to TRBJ2-3; 11 bases are shared with TRBD2. Unmatched junction bases numbered 2, after V lost 1 base and J lost 5 bases. Germline CDR1 and CDR2: SGHAT and FQNNGV. The CDR3 is 15 amino acids. The CDR3 spells CASSLALAGGDTQYF. CDR3 coding DNA: TGTGCCAGCAGCTTAGCCCTAGCGGGAGGAGATACGCAGTATTTT.

This clone was seen a single time. This sequence joins TRBV6-1 and TRBJ1-3, with D possibly matching TRBD1 (6 bases). V lost 6 bases and J 1 base, leaving 7 bases between the germline ends. CDR3 length: 13 residues. Germline CDR1 is MNHNS and CDR2 is SASEGT. CDR3 in DNA: TGTGCCAGCAGGGACAGTTCTGGAAACACCATATATTTT. This sequence encodes CASRDSSGNTIYF.

This chain links TRBV11-1 with TRBJ2-7; 9 positions match TRBD1. The CDR3 spans 15 residues. V trimming: 4 bases; J trimming: 11 bases; junction bases outside the gene matches: 15. Germline CDR1 SGHAT, CDR2 FQDESV (reference sequence). CDR3 nucleotides: TGTGCCAGCAGCTCAACGACCGGGACAGGGTTGGAGGAGTACTTC. Protein product: CASSSTTGTGLEEYF.

This clone was counted only a few times. The sample contains more than one DNA sequence encoding this CDR3. The chain couples TRBV19 to TRBJ1-1, with D maybe TRBD1 (5 bases). The CDR3 has 13 residues. The germline V gene has CDR1 LNHDA and CDR2 SQIVND (reference sequence). Trimming left V 7 bases short and J 5 bases short, with 14 bases between. The CDR3 DNA is TGTGCCAGTATGACGGGGGGTGAGACTGAAGCTTTCTTT. Translated: CASMTGGETEAFF.